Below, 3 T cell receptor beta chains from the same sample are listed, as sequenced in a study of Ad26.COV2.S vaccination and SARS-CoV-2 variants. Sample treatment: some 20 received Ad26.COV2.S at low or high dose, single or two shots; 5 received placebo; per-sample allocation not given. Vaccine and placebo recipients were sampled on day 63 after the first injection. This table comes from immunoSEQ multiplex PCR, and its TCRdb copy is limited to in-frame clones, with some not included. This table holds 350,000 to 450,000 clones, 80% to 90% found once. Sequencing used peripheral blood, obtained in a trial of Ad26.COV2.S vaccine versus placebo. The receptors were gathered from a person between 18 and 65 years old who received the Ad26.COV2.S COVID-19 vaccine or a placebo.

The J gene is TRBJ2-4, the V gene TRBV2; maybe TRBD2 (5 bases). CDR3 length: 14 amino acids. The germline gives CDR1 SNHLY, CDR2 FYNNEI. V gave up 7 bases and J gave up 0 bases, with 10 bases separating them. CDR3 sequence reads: CASTRDSAKNIQYF. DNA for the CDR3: TGTGCCAGCACCCGGGATTCAGCCAAAAACATTCAGTACTTC.

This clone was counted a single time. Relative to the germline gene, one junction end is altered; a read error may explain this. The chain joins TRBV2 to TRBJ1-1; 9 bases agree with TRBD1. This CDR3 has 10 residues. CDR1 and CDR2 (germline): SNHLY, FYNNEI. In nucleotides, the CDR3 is TGTGCCAGCTCGGACAGGGGCTCTATCTTT. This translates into CASSDRGSIF. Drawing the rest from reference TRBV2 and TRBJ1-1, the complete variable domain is EPEVTQTPSHQVTQMGQEVILRCVPISNHLYFYWYRQILGQKVEFLVSFYNNEISEKSEIFDDQFSVERPDGSNFTLKIRSTKLEDSAMYFCASSDRGSIFGQGTRLTVV.

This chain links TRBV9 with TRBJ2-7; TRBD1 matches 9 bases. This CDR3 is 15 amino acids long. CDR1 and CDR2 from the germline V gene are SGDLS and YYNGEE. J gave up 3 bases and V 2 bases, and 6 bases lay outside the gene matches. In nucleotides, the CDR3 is TGTGCCAGCAGCGTGGGGACAGGGCGATACTACGAGCAGTACTTC. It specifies CASSVGTGRYYEQYF.